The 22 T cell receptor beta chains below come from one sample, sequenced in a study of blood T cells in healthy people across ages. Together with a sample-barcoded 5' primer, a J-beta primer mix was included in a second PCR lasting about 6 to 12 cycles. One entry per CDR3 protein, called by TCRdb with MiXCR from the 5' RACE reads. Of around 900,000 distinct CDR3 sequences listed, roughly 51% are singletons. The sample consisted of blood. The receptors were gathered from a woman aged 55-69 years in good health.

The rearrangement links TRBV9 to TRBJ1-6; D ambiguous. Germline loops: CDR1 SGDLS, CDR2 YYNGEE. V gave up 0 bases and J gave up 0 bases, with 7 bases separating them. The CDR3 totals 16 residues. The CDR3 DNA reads TGTGCCAGCAGCGTAGAAGAGAGCTCCTATAATTCACCCCTCCACTTT. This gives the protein CASSVEESSYNSPLHF.

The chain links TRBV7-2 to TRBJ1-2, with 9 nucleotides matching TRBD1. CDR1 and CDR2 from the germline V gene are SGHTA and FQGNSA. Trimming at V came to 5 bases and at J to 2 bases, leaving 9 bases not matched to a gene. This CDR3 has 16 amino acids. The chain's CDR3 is CASSEYRTGANYGYTF. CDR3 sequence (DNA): TGTGCCAGCAGCGAATACAGGACAGGGGCGAACTATGGCTACACCTTC.

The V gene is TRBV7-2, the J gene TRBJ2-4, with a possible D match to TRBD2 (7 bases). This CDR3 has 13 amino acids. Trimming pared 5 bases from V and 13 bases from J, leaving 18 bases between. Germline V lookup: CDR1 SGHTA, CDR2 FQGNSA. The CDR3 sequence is CASSPRGGLQQYF. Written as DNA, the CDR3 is TGTGCCAGCAGCCCTAGGGGGGGGCTTCAGCAGTACTTC.

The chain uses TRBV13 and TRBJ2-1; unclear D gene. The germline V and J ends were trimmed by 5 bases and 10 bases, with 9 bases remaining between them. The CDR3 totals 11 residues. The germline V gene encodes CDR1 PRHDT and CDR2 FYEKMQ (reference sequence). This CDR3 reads CASSLSGEQFF. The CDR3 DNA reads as TGTGCCAGCAGCCTTTCGGGCGAGCAGTTCTTC.

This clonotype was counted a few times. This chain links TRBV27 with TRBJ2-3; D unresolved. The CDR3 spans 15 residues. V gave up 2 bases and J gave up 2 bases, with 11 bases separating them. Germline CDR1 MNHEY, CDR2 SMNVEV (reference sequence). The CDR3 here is CASSLVSRSTDTQYF. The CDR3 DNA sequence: TGTGCCAGCAGTTTAGTCTCGCGGTCCACAGATACGCAGTATTTT.

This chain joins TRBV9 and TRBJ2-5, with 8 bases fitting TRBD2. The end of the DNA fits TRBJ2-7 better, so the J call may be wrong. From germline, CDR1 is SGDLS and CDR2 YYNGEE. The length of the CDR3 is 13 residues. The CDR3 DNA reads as TGTGCCAGCAGCGTAGGAGCGGGGGACGAGCAGTACTTC. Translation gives CASSVGAGDEQYF.

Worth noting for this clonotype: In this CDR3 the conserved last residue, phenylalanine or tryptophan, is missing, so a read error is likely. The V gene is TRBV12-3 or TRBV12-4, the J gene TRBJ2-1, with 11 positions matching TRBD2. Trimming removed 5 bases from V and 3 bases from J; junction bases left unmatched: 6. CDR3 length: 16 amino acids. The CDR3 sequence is CASSPPGTSGYNEQFL. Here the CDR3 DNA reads TGTGCCAGCAGTCCGCCCGGGACTAGCGGCTACAATGAGCAGTTCTTA.

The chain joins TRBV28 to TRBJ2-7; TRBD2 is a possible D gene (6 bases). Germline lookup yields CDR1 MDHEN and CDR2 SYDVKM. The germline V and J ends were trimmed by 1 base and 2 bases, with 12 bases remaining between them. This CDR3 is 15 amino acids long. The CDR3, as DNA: TGTGCCAGCAGTTTATTCGGGGGTCCCCCCTACGAGCAGTACTTC. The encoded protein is CASSLFGGPPYEQYF.

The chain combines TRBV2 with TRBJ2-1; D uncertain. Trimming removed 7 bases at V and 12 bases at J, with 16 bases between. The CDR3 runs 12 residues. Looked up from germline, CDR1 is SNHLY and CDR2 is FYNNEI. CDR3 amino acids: CASTLVTLGQFF. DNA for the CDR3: TGTGCCAGCACCCTCGTAACTTTGGGGCAGTTCTTC.

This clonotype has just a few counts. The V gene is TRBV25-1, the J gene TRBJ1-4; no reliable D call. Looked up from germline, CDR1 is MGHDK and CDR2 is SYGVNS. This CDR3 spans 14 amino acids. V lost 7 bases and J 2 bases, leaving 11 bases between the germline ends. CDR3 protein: CASTPVDTNEKLFF. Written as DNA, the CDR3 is TGTGCCAGCACCCCCGTAGATACTAATGAAAAACTGTTTTTT.

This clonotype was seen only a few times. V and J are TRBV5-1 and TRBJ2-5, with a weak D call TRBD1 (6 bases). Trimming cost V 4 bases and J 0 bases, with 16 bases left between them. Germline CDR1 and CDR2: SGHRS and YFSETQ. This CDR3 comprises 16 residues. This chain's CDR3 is CASSVAADRHQETQYF. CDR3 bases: TGCGCCAGCAGCGTTGCAGCCGACAGGCACCAAGAGACCCAGTACTTC.

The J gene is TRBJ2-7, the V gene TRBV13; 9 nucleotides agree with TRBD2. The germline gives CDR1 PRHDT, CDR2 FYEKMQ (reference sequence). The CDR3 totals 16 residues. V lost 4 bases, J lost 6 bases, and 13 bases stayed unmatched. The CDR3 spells CASSSLKREDSREQYF. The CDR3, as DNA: TGTGCCAGCAGCTCCCTAAAGCGGGAGGATTCCCGCGAGCAGTACTTC.

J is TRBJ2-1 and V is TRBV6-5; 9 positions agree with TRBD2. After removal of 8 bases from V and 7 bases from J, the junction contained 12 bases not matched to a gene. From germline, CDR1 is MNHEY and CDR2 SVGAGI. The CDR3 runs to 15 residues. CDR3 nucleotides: TGTGCCAGCCGAGTTGGGGGCGGGAGGGGGAATGAGCAGTTCTTC. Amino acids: CASRVGGGRGNEQFF.

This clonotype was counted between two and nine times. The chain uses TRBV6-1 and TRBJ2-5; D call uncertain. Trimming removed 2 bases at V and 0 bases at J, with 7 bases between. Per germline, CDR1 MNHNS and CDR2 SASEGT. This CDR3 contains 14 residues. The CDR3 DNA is TGTGCCAGCAGTGAACTTTTTTACCAAGAGACCCAGTACTTC. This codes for CASSELFYQETQYF.

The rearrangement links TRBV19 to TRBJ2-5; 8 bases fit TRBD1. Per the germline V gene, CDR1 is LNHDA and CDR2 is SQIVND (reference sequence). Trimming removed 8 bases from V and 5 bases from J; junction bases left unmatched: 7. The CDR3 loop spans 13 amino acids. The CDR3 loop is CASAGGAWETQYF. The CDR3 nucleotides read TGTGCCAGTGCAGGGGGCGCGTGGGAGACCCAGTACTTC. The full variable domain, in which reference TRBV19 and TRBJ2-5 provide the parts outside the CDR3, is DGGITQSPKYLFRKEGQNVTLSCEQNLNHDAMYWYRQDPGQGLRLIYYSQIVNDFQKGDIAEGYSVSREKKESFPLTVTSAQKNPTAFYLCASAGGAWETQYFGPGTRLLVL.

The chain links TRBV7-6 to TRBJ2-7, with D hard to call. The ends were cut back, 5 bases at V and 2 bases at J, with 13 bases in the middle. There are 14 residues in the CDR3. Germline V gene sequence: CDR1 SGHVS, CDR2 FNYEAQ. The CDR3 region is CASSPPEITYEQYF. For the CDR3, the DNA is TGTGCCAGCAGCCCGCCGGAGATCACCTACGAGCAGTACTTC.

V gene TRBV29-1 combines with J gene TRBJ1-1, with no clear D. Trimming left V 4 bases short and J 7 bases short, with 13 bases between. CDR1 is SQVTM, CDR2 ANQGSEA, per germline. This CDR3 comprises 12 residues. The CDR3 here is CSVGSGISEAFF. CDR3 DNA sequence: TGCAGCGTTGGGTCCGGGATTAGTGAAGCTTTCTTT.

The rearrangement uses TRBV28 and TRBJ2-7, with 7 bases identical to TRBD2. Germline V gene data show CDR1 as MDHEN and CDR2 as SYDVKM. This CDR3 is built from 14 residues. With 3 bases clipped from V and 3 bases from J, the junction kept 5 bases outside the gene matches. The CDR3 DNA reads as TGTGCCAGCAGTTTTTCCGCGGGGGTCTACGAGCAGTACTTC. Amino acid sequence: CASSFSAGVYEQYF.

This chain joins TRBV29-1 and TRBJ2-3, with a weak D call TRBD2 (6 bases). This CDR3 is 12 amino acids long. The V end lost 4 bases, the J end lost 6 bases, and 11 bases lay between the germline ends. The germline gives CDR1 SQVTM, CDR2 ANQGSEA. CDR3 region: CSVVGSWDTQYF. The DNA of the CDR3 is TGCAGCGTTGTCGGGAGTTGGGATACGCAGTATTTT.

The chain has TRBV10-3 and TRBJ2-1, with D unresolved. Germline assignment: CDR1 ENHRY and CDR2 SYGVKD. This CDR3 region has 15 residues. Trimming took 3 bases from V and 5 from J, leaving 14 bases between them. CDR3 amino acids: CAISEIILTDNEQFF. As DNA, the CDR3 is TGTGCCATCAGTGAAATAATCCTTACCGACAATGAGCAGTTCTTC.

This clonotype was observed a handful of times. CDR3 sequence (DNA): TGTGCCAGCAGCTTCCGCGGGACTAGCGGGAGCACAGATACGCAGTATTTT. Translating it yields CASSFRGTSGSTDTQYF. The chain recombines TRBV7-8 with TRBJ2-3; 12 positions agree with TRBD2. The CDR3 sequence is 17 residues long. Germline CDR1 and CDR2: SGHVS and FQNEAQ. With V trimmed by 3 bases and J by 0 bases, 4 bases remained unmatched.

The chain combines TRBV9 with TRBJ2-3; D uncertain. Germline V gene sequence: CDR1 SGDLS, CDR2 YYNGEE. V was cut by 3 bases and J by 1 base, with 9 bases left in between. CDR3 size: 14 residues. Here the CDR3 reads CASSDWQGTDTQYF. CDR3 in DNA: TGTGCCAGCAGCGATTGGCAAGGCACAGATACGCAGTATTTT. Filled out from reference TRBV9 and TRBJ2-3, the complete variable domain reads DSGVTQTPKHLITATGQRVTLRCSPRSGDLSVYWYQQSLDQGLQFLIQYYNGEERAKGNILERFSAQQFPDLHSELNLSSLELGDSALYFCASSDWQGTDTQYFGPGTRLTVL.